Presented here are 2 T cell receptor beta chains from one specimen sequenced in a study of T cell responses to AZD1222 COVID-19 vaccine. Generated by immunoSEQ multiplex PCR, the TCRdb table keeps only in-frame clones and is missing some. This sample yields around 71,000 clones, of which 65% to 85% are seen a single time; 2.5% to 3% belongs to the top ten. Specimen: peripheral blood, collected on day 0 of AZD1222 vaccination. These receptor sequences come from an adult in good health.

V is TRBV19 and J is TRBJ1-2; D perhaps matches TRBD1 (6 bases). CDR3 length: 14 residues. Germline V CDR1 and CDR2: LNHDA, SQIVND (reference sequence). Trimming took 6 bases from V and 2 from J, leaving 13 bases between them. The CDR3 region is CASSPGTGNYGYTF. CDR3 bases: TGTGCCAGTAGCCCTGGCACAGGGAACTATGGCTACACCTTC.

J is TRBJ2-3 and V is TRBV3-1 (or the pseudogene TRBV3-2); no firm D call. CDR3 length: 15 residues. V lost 0 bases to trimming and J lost 3 bases, with 10 bases between them. The germline gives CDR1 LGHDT, CDR2 YNNKEL (reference sequence). The CDR3 region has the DNA TGTGCCAGCAGCCAAGATATGGGAAGTACAGATACGCAGTATTTT. Amino acids: CASSQDMGSTDTQYF.